Shown below are 14 T cell receptor beta chains from a single sample sequenced in a study of blood T cell repertoires in COVID-19. This table comes from immunoSEQ multiplex PCR, and its TCRdb copy is limited to in-frame clones, with some not included. The sample lists 210,000 or so clones; 81% were seen once. The material sequenced was PBMCs or T cells enriched from blood (not recorded which). These receptors came from a woman in her forties or fifties with acute COVID-19.

The J gene is TRBJ1-2, the V gene TRBV7-9; D ambiguous. The V gene lost 1 base and the J gene lost 3 bases, with 6 bases spanning the gap. Per germline, CDR1 SEHNR and CDR2 FQNEAQ (reference sequence). The CDR3 is made up of 13 amino acids. CDR3 in DNA: TGTGCCAGCAGCTTAGGAGGGTACTATGGCTACACCTTC. Its translation is CASSLGGYYGYTF.

This chain's CDR3 is CASRMGINEKLFF. For the CDR3, the DNA is TGTGCCAGCAGAATGGGCATTAATGAAAAACTGTTTTTT. The chain couples TRBV27 to TRBJ1-4; no definite D call. The CDR3 has 13 residues. Between the trimmed V and J ends, which lost 6 bases and 4 bases, there was a span of 9 bases. The germline CDR1 and CDR2 sequences are MNHEY and SMNVEV (reference sequence).

By sample share, this clone is medium-sized. The rearrangement joins TRBV15 to TRBJ2-2, with D maybe TRBD2 (5 bases). V was cut by 0 bases and J by 5 bases, with 16 bases left in between. The CDR3 runs to 17 residues. Germline-derived CDR1 and CDR2 are LNHNV and YYDKDF (reference sequence). CDR3 sequence (DNA): TGTGCCACCAGCAGAGATGCGTCAGCCGGGAATACCGGGGAGCTGTTTTTT. This sequence encodes CATSRDASAGNTGELFF.

CDR3 loop: CASSFGQGAYKNIQYF. DNA of the CDR3: TGTGCCAGCAGCTTCGGACAGGGGGCGTATAAAAACATTCAGTACTTC. The chain uses TRBV13 and TRBJ2-4, with 11 bases aligning to TRBD1. This CDR3 comprises 16 residues. The germline V gene has CDR1 PRHDT and CDR2 FYEKMQ (reference sequence). The junction had 5 bases not matched to a gene; V was cut back by 3 bases and J by 4 bases.

This clone was seen a single time. The V gene is TRBV30, the J gene TRBJ1-6; TRBD1 might be the D (6 bases). CDR1 GTSNPN and CDR2 SVGIG come from the germline V gene (reference sequence). V was pared by 3 bases and J by 10 bases, with 16 bases between. The CDR3 is 14 amino acids. The CDR3 loop is CAWSPPDRRSPLHF. The CDR3 nucleotides are TGTGCCTGGAGCCCTCCGGACAGAAGATCACCCCTCCACTTT.

The chain links TRBV5-1 to TRBJ1-1; D gene ambiguous. Germline CDR1 and CDR2: SGHRS and YFSETQ. This CDR3 is 15 amino acids long. The V and J ends lost 4 bases and 2 bases respectively, with 15 bases between them. CDR3 DNA sequence: TGCGCCAGCAGCCTATGGATCACGGGAAACACTGAAGCTTTCTTT. Encoded protein: CASSLWITGNTEAFF.

This chain links TRBV28 with TRBJ1-5; 7 bases are a match to TRBD1. The germline V gene has CDR1 MDHEN and CDR2 SYDVKM. J lost 5 bases, V lost 6 bases, and 13 bases had no gene match. The CDR3 is 16 amino acids. This CDR3 is CASSTTPRQGDQPQHF. DNA for the CDR3: TGTGCCAGCAGCACGACTCCTAGACAGGGCGATCAGCCCCAGCATTTT.

The V and J genes are TRBV7-2 and TRBJ2-3; maybe TRBD1 (6 bases). The germline CDR1 and CDR2 sequences are SGHTA and FQGNSA. V was cut by 4 bases and J by 5 bases, with 13 bases left in between. The CDR3 has 14 residues. The CDR3 reads CASSSMGAGDTQYF. CDR3 nucleotides: TGTGCCAGCAGCTCGATGGGGGCTGGAGATACGCAGTATTTT.

The V and J genes are TRBV3-1 (or the pseudogene TRBV3-2) and TRBJ1-5, with D possibly TRBD1 on 6 matching bases. This CDR3 has 17 amino acids. V was shortened by 3 bases and J by 3 bases, with 18 bases between the two germline ends. Germline values: CDR1 LGHDT, CDR2 YNNKEL (reference sequence). This chain's CDR3 is CASSHLKGTSYNQPQHF. DNA of the CDR3: TGTGCCAGCAGCCACCTAAAAGGGACAAGCTACAATCAGCCCCAGCATTTT.

This chain uses TRBV18 with TRBJ2-7; 7 bases fit TRBD1. The V and J ends lost 3 bases and 4 bases, in that order; junction bases with no gene match: 9. This CDR3 is 15 amino acids long. Germline lookup yields CDR1 KGHSH and CDR2 LQKENI. In DNA form, the CDR3 reads TGTGCCAGCTCACCCGGTGAGGGGGCGATATACGAGCAGTACTTC. Translation: CASSPGEGAIYEQYF.

The chain has TRBV5-4 and TRBJ2-3; TRBD2 is a possible D gene (5 bases). Germline assignment: CDR1 SGHNT and CDR2 YYREEE (reference sequence). CDR3 length: 16 amino acids. V lost 5 bases, J lost 0 bases, and 16 bases lay in between. The CDR3 protein is CASRADWKTSTDTQYF. For the CDR3, the DNA is TGTGCCAGCAGGGCGGACTGGAAAACTAGCACAGATACGCAGTATTTT.

The V call is TRBV10-2, the J call TRBJ2-3; D possibly corresponds to TRBD2 (6 bases). Germline CDR1 and CDR2: WSHSY and SAAADI. This CDR3 is 13 amino acids long. Trimming took 4 bases from V and 6 from J, leaving 11 bases between them. CDR3 residues: CASSAGVGDTQYF. The CDR3 coding sequence is TGCGCCAGCAGTGCGGGAGTAGGCGATACGCAGTATTTT.

V is TRBV5-1 and J is TRBJ1-6; no reliable D call. CDR1 SGHRS and CDR2 YFSETQ come from the germline V gene. The V end was cut by 0 bases, the J end by 0 bases, with 7 bases between. This CDR3 spans 16 amino acids. The CDR3 loop reads CASSLAESSYNSPLHF. DNA of the CDR3: TGCGCCAGCAGCTTGGCCGAGAGCTCCTATAATTCACCCCTCCACTTT.

The chain couples TRBV30 to TRBJ2-2; the D gene is possibly TRBD2 (8 bases). This CDR3 has 16 amino acids. Trimming removed 8 bases from V and 0 bases from J, with 19 bases in between. CDR1 and CDR2 from the germline V gene are GTSNPN and SVGIG (reference sequence). For the CDR3, the DNA is TGTGCCCGGGGGGGGGACAGCGCAACGAACACCGGGGAGCTGTTTTTT. This codes for CARGGDSATNTGELFF. Drawing the rest from reference TRBV30 and TRBJ2-2, the complete variable domain is SQTIHQWPATLVQPVGSPLSLECTVEGTSNPNLYWYRQAAGRGLQLLFYSVGIGQISSEVPQNLSASRPQDRQFILSSKKLLLSDSGFYLCARGGDSATNTGELFFGEGSRLTVL.